This TCR beta chain was observed in a study of control samples from healthy donors and cancer patients (dated by TCRdb to 2018 to 2020). Receptor libraries were prepared by the immunoSEQ multiplex PCR assay. The immuneACCESS repertoire file appears here via TCRdb, limited to in-frame rearrangements. These files lack a portion of the clones; in checked studies, under half of the deficit traces to unresolved V genes, and the cause of the others is not known. Here the sample has some 160,000 clones; about 94% occur a single time. The ten largest make up 0.55% to 0.7% of the sample. The germline V gene supplies CDR1 SGHRS and CDR2 YFSETQ. The CDR3 covers 13 residues, taking in both the cysteine and the phenylalanine. Only the CDR3 part of the read is kept: 39 bases, read in frame from the first base. Between the V and J ends, shortened by 0 bases and 4 bases respectively, the junction contains 5 bases.

In regard to this clone: Its antigen target is currently unknown. Base qualities are not provided; no much larger clone lies one nucleotide away.

Sequenced sample: blood. The TCR comes from a woman between 25 and 40 years old in good health. The sequence joins TRBV5-1 to TRBJ2-4, with an unclear D gene assignment. The nucleotides are TGCGCCAGCAGCTTGGACACGAAAAACATTCAGTACTTC. This gives the protein CASSLDTKNIQYF.